A selection of T cell receptor beta chains follows, all from one sample in a study of blood T cells in healthy people across ages. TCRdb processed the 5' RACE reads anew with MiXCR; each CDR3 protein has one entry. The table lists 950,000 to 1,200,000 distinct CDR3 sequences, around two fifths of them singletons, with around 13% in the top ten. What was sequenced was blood. These receptors were collected from a man between 18 and 29 years old in good health. Each CDR3 is given with its conserved first and last residue. Each record gives: D gene, V gene, clone size, J gene, CDR3 protein, CDR3 DNA. A D gene is named only where the DNA matches it firmly. Only some rows state a clone size, as once, few, many or a class for expanded clones.

TRBD1,TRBV5-1,few,TRBJ2-1,CASSFYLRGQGPLYNEQFF,TGCGCCAGCAGCTTCTACCTAAGAGGACAGGGCCCCCTATACAATGAGCAGTTCTTC
NA,TRBV7-9,few,TRBJ1-1,CASSLAWKTEAFF,TGTGCCAGCAGCTTAGCATGGAAAACTGAAGCTTTCTTT
NA,TRBV4-2,NA,TRBJ2-1,CASSQDRSLTEQFF,TGTGCCAGCAGCCAAGATAGGTCCCTGACCGAGCAGTTCTTC
TRBD2,TRBV20-1,NA,TRBJ2-5,CSARSGRWETQYF,TGCAGTGCCCGTAGCGGGAGGTGGGAGACCCAGTACTTC
TRBD2,TRBV20-1,NA,TRBJ2-1,CSAPGLANEQFF,TGCAGTGCTCCTGGACTAGCGAATGAGCAGTTCTTC
NA,TRBV5-5,NA,TRBJ1-4,CASSPLGGAYEKLFF,TGTGCCAGCAGCCCCCTTGGGGGGGCCTATGAAAAACTGTTTTTT
NA,TRBV21-1,few,TRBJ1-4,CASSKPALKESEKLFF,TGTGCCAGCAGCAAGCCAGCTCTGAAAGAATCTGAAAAACTGTTTTTT
NA,TRBV20-1,NA,TRBJ1-6,CSASRQMNNSPLHF,TGCAGTGCTAGCCGACAGATGAATAATTCACCCCTCCACTTT
TRBD1,TRBV12-3/TRBV12-4,NA,TRBJ1-1,CASSATGGIEAFF,TGTGCCAGCAGTGCGACAGGGGGGATTGAAGCTTTCTTT
NA,TRBV6-2/TRBV6-3,NA,TRBJ1-1,CASSSLSGMDTEAFF,TGTGCCAGCAGTTCCCTCTCTGGCATGGACACTGAAGCTTTCTTT
TRBD1,TRBV6-5,NA,TRBJ2-3,CASSRGQEVDTQYF,TGTGCCAGCAGTCGGGGACAGGAGGTTGATACGCAGTATTTT
NA,TRBV7-3,few,TRBJ1-1,CASSLSEVRENTEAFF,TGTGCCAGCAGCTTAAGCGAGGTTAGGGAGAACACTGAAGCTTTCTTT
NA,TRBV5-1,NA,TRBJ1-3,CASSLDEVRGGNTIYF,TGCGCCAGCAGCTTGGACGAGGTCAGGGGTGGAAACACCATATATTTT
NA,TRBV6-1,many,TRBJ2-3,CASSEVGSTDTQYF,TGTGCCAGCAGTGAAGTCGGCAGCACAGATACGCAGTATTTT
NA,TRBV3-1,few,TRBJ2-1,CASSQDNTLGNEQFF,TGTGCCAGCAGCCAAGATAACACCCTTGGGAATGAGCAGTTCTTC
NA,TRBV20-1,few,TRBJ2-7,CSARDISKGVDHEQYF,TGCAGTGCTAGAGATATTAGCAAGGGGGTCGACCACGAGCAGTACTTC
NA,TRBV6-5,NA,TRBJ2-1,CATYRTGEQFF,TGTGCCACCTACAGAACGGGTGAGCAGTTCTTC
NA,TRBV2,NA,TRBJ2-3,CASSEAPTATDTQYF,TGTGCCAGCAGTGAAGCGCCGACAGCCACAGATACGCAGTATTTT
NA,TRBV3-1,NA,TRBJ2-1,CASSQDPGEDEQFF,TGTGCCAGCAGCCAAGACCCGGGGGAGGATGAGCAGTTCTTC
NA,TRBV7-9,NA,TRBJ1-1,CASSLPPSGRTEAFF,TGTGCCAGCAGCTTGCCACCCAGTGGGCGCACTGAAGCTTTCTTT
NA,TRBV4-3,NA,TRBJ1-1,CASGSRRITEAFF,TGCGCCAGCGGTAGCCGGCGGATAACTGAAGCTTTCTTT
NA,TRBV12-3/TRBV12-4,NA,TRBJ1-4,CASSFGDGKLFF,TGTGCCAGCAGTTTCGGGGACGGAAAACTGTTTTTT
TRBD1,TRBV6-5,NA,TRBJ1-5,CASSSVTGGGQPQHF,TGTGCCAGCAGTTCCGTGACAGGGGGCGGTCAGCCCCAGCATTTT
NA,TRBV6-5,once,TRBJ1-5,CASSYGGSYSNQPQHF,TGTGCCAGCAGTTACGGGGGGAGTTATAGCAATCAGCCCCAGCATTTT
NA,TRBV6-2/TRBV6-3,NA,TRBJ1-1,CASSYRGTVMNTEAFF,TGTGCCAGCAGTTACAGAGGCACAGTAATGAACACTGAAGCTTTCTTT
TRBD2,TRBV12-3/TRBV12-4,NA,TRBJ2-1,CASSRTSGFSSYNEQFF,TGTGCCAGCTCACGGACTAGCGGGTTTAGCTCCTACAATGAGCAGTTCTTC
NA,TRBV3-1,NA,TRBJ1-2,CASSQKPQGYLGYGYTF,TGTGCCAGCAGCCAGAAGCCTCAGGGGTATCTGGGGTATGGCTACACCTTC
NA,TRBV29-1,many,TRBJ2-3,CSVRGAGTDTQYF,TGCAGCGTTCGTGGGGCCGGCACAGATACGCAGTATTTT
NA,TRBV7-9,NA,TRBJ2-3,CANSWPKGTDTQYF,TGTGCCAACAGCTGGCCCAAGGGCACAGATACGCAGTATTTT
NA,TRBV20-1,NA,TRBJ1-2,CSARDPSGTGIYGYTF,TGCAGTGCTAGAGACCCATCAGGGACGGGCATCTATGGCTACACCTTC
NA,TRBV25-1,NA,TRBJ1-1,CASRIGGAMNTEAFF,TGTGCCAGCAGGATTGGGGGGGCGATGAACACTGAAGCTTTCTTT
TRBD1,TRBV9,NA,TRBJ2-5,CASGRTGTGKETQYF,TGTGCCAGCGGGAGAACCGGGACAGGGAAAGAGACCCAGTACTTC
TRBD1,TRBV27,NA,TRBJ1-4,CASSPTPGTGGPLMEKLFF,TGTGCCAGCAGCCCGACCCCCGGGACAGGGGGACCCCTAATGGAAAAACTGTTTTTT
NA,TRBV4-3,few,TRBJ1-4,CASSQDVSGPEKLFF,TGCGCCAGCAGCCAAGATGTGTCGGGACCTGAAAAACTGTTTTTT
NA,TRBV2,NA,TRBJ1-2,CASSPNRDGVNYGYTF,TGTGCCAGCAGCCCAAACCGGGACGGGGTGAACTATGGCTACACCTTC
NA,TRBV4-3,NA,TRBJ2-3,CASSDQPSDTQYF,TGCGCCAGCAGCGATCAACCTTCAGATACGCAGTATTTT
NA,TRBV6-5,many,TRBJ1-2,CASSYRTASNYGYTF,TGTGCCAGCAGTTACCGGACGGCCTCGAACTATGGCTACACCTTC
NA,TRBV7-3,NA,TRBJ2-3,CASSNPLRGRTQYF,TGTGCCAGCAGCAATCCTCTTAGGGGTCGTACGCAGTATTTT
NA,TRBV7-2,NA,TRBJ2-3,CASSKQGLNQPQYF,TGTGCCAGCAGTAAACAGGGTTTGAATCAGCCCCAGTATTTT
NA,TRBV7-6,NA,TRBJ1-5,CASSPNGGREQPQHF,TGTGCCAGCAGCCCCAACGGGGGCAGGGAACAGCCCCAGCATTTT
NA,TRBV27,NA,TRBJ1-5,CASSSAQGSNQPQHF,TGTGCCAGCAGTTCAGCCCAGGGCAGTAATCAGCCCCAGCATTTT
NA,TRBV20-1,few,TRBJ2-3,CSAGDYGGPYTDTQYF,TGCAGTGCTGGGGACTACGGGGGGCCTTACACAGATACGCAGTATTTT
NA,TRBV7-6,NA,TRBJ2-3,CASSPKVGSSTDTQYF,TGTGCCAGCAGCCCCAAGGTCGGGTCTAGCACAGATACGCAGTATTTT
NA,TRBV6-2/TRBV6-3,NA,TRBJ1-2,CASSRDFSMVYGYTF,TGTGCCAGCAGTCGAGACTTTAGCATGGTCTATGGCTACACCTTC
NA,TRBV12-3/TRBV12-4,NA,TRBJ2-5,CASSYVLYQETQYF,TGTGCCAGCAGTTATGTTTTGTACCAAGAGACCCAGTACTTC
NA,TRBV6-1,NA,TRBJ1-1,CASSEWGADASAFF,TGTGCCAGCAGTGAATGGGGGGCCGACGCGTCGGCTTTCTTT
NA,TRBV7-2,NA,TRBJ1-4,CASSSTQGPNEKLFF,TGTGCCAGCAGCTCTACACAGGGTCCTAATGAAAAACTGTTTTTT
NA,TRBV20-1,few,TRBJ2-3,CSARYDMSYTDTQYF,TGCAGTGCTAGATACGACATGTCCTACACAGATACGCAGTATTTT
NA,TRBV7-9,NA,TRBJ1-6,CASSLVVRVGGSPLHF,TGTGCCAGCAGCTTAGTGGTCAGAGTGGGGGGTTCACCCCTCCACTTT
NA,TRBV5-1,few,TRBJ2-1,CASSLAGSLSYNEQFF,TGCGCCAGCAGCTTGGCCGGGTCTTTGTCCTACAATGAGCAGTTCTTC
NA,TRBV10-3,few,TRBJ1-5,CAISKDSKGNQPQHF,TGTGCCATCAGTAAAGATTCTAAGGGCAATCAGCCCCAGCATTTT
NA,TRBV29-1,NA,TRBJ1-4,CSVRVAYDLTNEKLFF,TGCAGCGTTCGCGTTGCTTATGACTTAACTAATGAAAAACTGTTTTTT
NA,TRBV20-1,few,TRBJ2-3,CSASPNRVADTQYF,TGCAGTGCTAGCCCGAATAGGGTTGCAGATACGCAGTATTTT